This TCR beta chain was documented in a study of blood T cell repertoires in COVID-19. Study as a whole: There were acute and convalescent COVID-19 samples, and they came from the United States, Italy and Spain. From T cells, B-cell-depleted T cells, or PBMCs came the material, which was cDNA or gDNA.

This CDR3 spans 14 amino acids. Losses at the gene ends were 0 bases for V and 5 bases for J; bases not matched to a gene: 2. Looked up from germline, CDR1 is SGHRS and CDR2 is YFSETQ. In the study's own analysis: Nucleated cell counts were estimated from reference gene primer amplification. Profiling relied on immunoSEQ multiplex PCR, and the TCRdb table lists in-frame clones only, not all of them. The DNA was the basis for D and trimming; V, J and clone size are from that table. The sample yields fewer than 250,000 clones, 65% to 85% seen once. Concerning this clone itself: Within the sample, other DNA sequences also encode this same CDR3.

The specimen sequenced was peripheral blood. V is TRBV5-1 and J is TRBJ2-7; the match to TRBD1 covers 10 bases. This sequence originates from a human donor in a cohort sampled during active COVID-19. The CDR3 loop reads CASSLGDRGHEQYF. In nucleotides, the CDR3 is TGCGCCAGCAGCTTGGGGGACAGGGGCCACGAGCAGTACTTC. Complete variable domain (other parts from reference TRBV5-1 and TRBJ2-7): KAGVTQTPRYLIKTRGQQVTLSCSPISGHRSVSWYQQTPGQGLQFLFEYFSETQRNKGNFPGRFSGRQFSNSRSEMNVSTLELGDSALYLCASSLGDRGHEQYFGPGTRLTVT.